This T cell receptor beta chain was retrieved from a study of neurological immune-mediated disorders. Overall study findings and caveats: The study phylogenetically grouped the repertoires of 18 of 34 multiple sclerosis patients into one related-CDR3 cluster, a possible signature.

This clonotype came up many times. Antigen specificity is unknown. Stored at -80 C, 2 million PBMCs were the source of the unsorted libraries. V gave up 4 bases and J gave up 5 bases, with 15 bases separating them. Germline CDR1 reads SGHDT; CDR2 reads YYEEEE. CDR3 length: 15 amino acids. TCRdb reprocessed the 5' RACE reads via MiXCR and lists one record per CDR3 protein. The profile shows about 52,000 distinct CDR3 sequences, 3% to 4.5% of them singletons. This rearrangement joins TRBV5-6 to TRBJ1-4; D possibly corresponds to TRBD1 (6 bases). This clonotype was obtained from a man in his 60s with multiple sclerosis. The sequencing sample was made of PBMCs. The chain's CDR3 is CASSIGRGHNEKLFF. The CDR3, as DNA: TGTGCCAGCAGCATCGGCAGGGGTCACAATGAAAAACTGTTTTTT.